The source of this T cell receptor beta chain is a study of response to subunit inactivated influenza vaccine. TCRdb re-called the RT-PCR reads through MiXCR, storing one row per CDR3 protein. Of under 550,000 distinct CDR3 sequences detected, around 7.7% appear once; the ten largest clones hold less than 15%. This clonotype was seen ten or more times. An end of the junction differs from the germline gene, which may be a read error. CDR1 SGHRS and CDR2 YFSETQ come from the germline V gene. CDR3 size: 14 residues. This TCR derives from a man aged 50 to 75 who received an inactivated influenza vaccine. The chain recombines TRBV5-1 with TRBJ2-5; TRBD2 matches at 9 bases. The specimen was PBMCs from blood, collected around 25 months after vaccination. The CDR3 is CASSLAGVQETQYF. CDR3 sequence (DNA): TGTGCCAGCAGCTTAGCGGGGGTCCAAGAGACCCAGTACTTC.